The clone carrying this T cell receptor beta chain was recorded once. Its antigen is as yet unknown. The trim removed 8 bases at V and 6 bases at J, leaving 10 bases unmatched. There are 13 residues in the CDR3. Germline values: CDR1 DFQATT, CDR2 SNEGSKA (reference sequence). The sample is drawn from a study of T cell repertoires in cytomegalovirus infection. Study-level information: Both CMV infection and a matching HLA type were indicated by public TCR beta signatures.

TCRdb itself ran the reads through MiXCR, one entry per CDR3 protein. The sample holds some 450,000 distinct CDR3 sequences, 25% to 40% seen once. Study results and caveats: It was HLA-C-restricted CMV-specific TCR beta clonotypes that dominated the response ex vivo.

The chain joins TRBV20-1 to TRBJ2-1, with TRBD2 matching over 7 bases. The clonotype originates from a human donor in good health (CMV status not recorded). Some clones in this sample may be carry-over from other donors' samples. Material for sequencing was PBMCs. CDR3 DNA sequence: TGCAGTCCGGGGCCTCGGACTAGCAATGAGCAGTTCTTC. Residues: CSPGPRTSNEQFF.